One and the same sample provided the 8 T cell receptor beta chains below, sequenced in a study of blood T cell repertoires in COVID-19. Libraries were prepared by immunoSEQ multiplex PCR; TCRdb keeps only in-frame clonotypes and omits some of them. This sample carries roughly 400,000 clones, roughly 90% of them seen once, and the ten largest clones take 2% to 2.5%. Sequencing used PBMCs or T cells enriched from blood (not recorded which). The receptors here all came from a woman aged 40 to 50 with acute COVID-19.

The J gene is TRBJ2-7, the V gene TRBV6-1; 7 bases are shared with TRBD1. The CDR3 runs 16 residues. Germline trimming cut 2 bases from V and 7 bases from J; bases unmatched to any gene: 14. Germline values: CDR1 MNHNS, CDR2 SASEGT. The CDR3 is CASSEMSGTVTFEQYF. In DNA form, the CDR3 reads TGTGCCAGCAGTGAAATGTCCGGGACAGTCACTTTTGAGCAGTACTTC.

The V call is TRBV5-4, the J call TRBJ1-6; 10 bases agree with TRBD1. This CDR3 is built from 18 residues. CDR1 and CDR2 from the germline V gene are SGHNT and YYREEE (reference sequence). V dropped 5 bases and J dropped 2; count of bases not matched to a gene: 10. Here the CDR3 DNA reads TGTGCCAGCAGTTCGGGACAGGGGCGAGGGACCTATAATTCACCCCTCCACTTT. Its protein is CASSSGQGRGTYNSPLHF.

Only a few counts were recorded for this clone. The chain couples TRBV4-1 to TRBJ1-1; D is uncertain. The CDR3 spans 13 residues. V lost 3 bases, J lost 1 base, and 6 bases lay in between. Germline CDR1 is MGHRA and CDR2 is YSYEKL. In DNA, the CDR3 is TGCGCCAGCAGCCATGTTCAGAACACTGAAGCTTTCTTT. This encodes CASSHVQNTEAFF.

The V and J genes are TRBV9 and TRBJ1-6; possible D gene TRBD1, 6 bases. The CDR3 extends over 14 amino acids. V was pared by 4 bases and J by 5 bases, with 10 bases between. The germline gives CDR1 SGDLS, CDR2 YYNGEE. The CDR3: CASSKGEHNSPLHF. CDR3 bases: TGTGCCAGCAGCAAGGGGGAACATAATTCACCCCTCCACTTT.

J is TRBJ1-5 and V is TRBV19; TRBD1 is a possible D gene (5 bases). Trimming took off 6 bases at V and 5 bases at J, with 11 bases between the two ends. Germline V gene lookup returns CDR1 LNHDA and CDR2 SQIVND (reference sequence). The CDR3 is made up of 13 amino acids. Here the CDR3 reads CASRSRVDQPQHF. CDR3 in DNA: TGTGCCAGTAGGAGCAGGGTGGATCAGCCCCAGCATTTT.

This chain joins TRBV10-3 and TRBJ2-1, with 7 nucleotides matching TRBD1. The J segment lost 9 bases and the V segment lost 3 bases, leaving 8 bases of the junction unmatched. Per the germline V gene, CDR1 is ENHRY and CDR2 is SYGVKD. This CDR3 region has 14 residues. CDR3 sequence: CAISDKTGRSEQFF. The CDR3 nucleotides read TGTGCCATCAGTGACAAGACAGGGCGTAGTGAGCAGTTCTTC.

The CDR3 DNA reads TGTGCCAGCAGCCTGACAGGGGGCGATAACTATGGCTACACCTTC. It yields the protein CASSLTGGDNYGYTF. The chain has TRBV13 and TRBJ1-2; 10 bases align to TRBD1. Trimming took 5 bases from V and 1 from J; bases not matched to a gene: 4. Germline values: CDR1 PRHDT, CDR2 FYEKMQ (reference sequence). The CDR3 length is 15 residues. The full variable domain, its missing parts supplied by reference TRBV13 and TRBJ1-2, is AAGVIQSPRHLIKEKRETATLKCYPIPRHDTVYWYQQGPGQDPQFLISFYEKMQSDKGSIPDRFSAQQFSDYHSELNMSSLELGDSALYFCASSLTGGDNYGYTFGSGTRLTVV.

The rearrangement uses TRBV2 and TRBJ1-4; possibly TRBD1 for D (5 bases). The CDR3 is made up of 14 amino acids. Germline assignment: CDR1 SNHLY and CDR2 FYNNEI. V lost 5 bases and J lost 4, with 11 bases in between. This CDR3 reads CASSYDSHNEKLFF. As DNA, the CDR3 is TGTGCCAGCAGTTACGACAGCCATAATGAAAAACTGTTTTTT.